Below, 31 T cell receptor beta chains from the same sample are listed, as sequenced in a study of identical twins. TCRdb called the 5' RACE reads again in MiXCR, with one record for every CDR3 protein. This table has 350,000 to 400,000 distinct CDR3 sequences, 7% to 9.5% appearing once. Material: naive T cells sorted from blood. The receptors were gathered from a woman in her fifties or sixties in good health.

This clonotype showed up just a few times. This chain connects TRBV10-2 to TRBJ1-2, with TRBD1 identical over 7 bases. CDR1 and CDR2 (germline): WSHSY, SAAADI. The V gene end was trimmed by 4 bases and the J gene end by 4 bases; junction bases not matched to a gene: 9. The CDR3 runs to 15 residues. In DNA form, the CDR3 reads TGCGCCAGCAGTGGGTTGGACAGGAAACTCTATGGCTACACCTTC. Translation: CASSGLDRKLYGYTF.

This clonotype was seen repeatedly, ten times or more. The chain recombines TRBV12-3 or TRBV12-4 with TRBJ1-3; D not resolved. V lost 1 base to trimming and J lost 3 bases, with 13 bases between them. The CDR3 totals 16 residues. The CDR3 DNA sequence: TGTGCCAGCAGTTTAGGAGACCGTTCTTTTGGAAACACCATATATTTT. This sequence encodes CASSLGDRSFGNTIYF.

This clonotype was detected only a few times. The rearrangement links TRBV24-1 to TRBJ1-1; D call uncertain. Per germline, CDR1 KGHDR and CDR2 SFDVKD. The CDR3 is 13 amino acids. V was trimmed by 0 bases and J by 3 bases, leaving 4 bases between them. The CDR3 here is CATSDLKYTEAFF. For the CDR3, the DNA is TGTGCCACCAGTGATTTGAAGTACACTGAAGCTTTCTTT.

Ten or more counts support this clonotype. The chain has TRBV5-1 and TRBJ2-7, with 8 bases aligning to TRBD2. The germline CDR1 and CDR2 sequences are SGHRS and YFSETQ. This CDR3 region has 12 residues. Trimming removed 4 bases from V and 4 bases from J; junction bases left unmatched: 1. CDR3 coding DNA: TGCGCCAGCAGCGGGACTAGTTACGAGCAGTACTTC. Protein: CASSGTSYEQYF.

This chain joins TRBV7-2 and TRBJ2-2; no definite D call. Germline CDR1 is SGHTA and CDR2 is FQGNSA. The CDR3 contains 13 residues. V was cut by 1 base and J by 7 bases, with 7 bases left in between. CDR3 protein: CASSLGGVGELFF. CDR3 nucleotide sequence: TGTGCCAGCAGCTTAGGTGGGGTCGGGGAGCTGTTTTTT.

This clonotype was counted between two and nine times. This rearrangement joins TRBV3-1 to TRBJ2-1; 8 bases match TRBD2. The germline CDR1 and CDR2 sequences are LGHDT and YNNKEL (reference sequence). The CDR3 has 15 amino acids. Trimming removed 6 bases from V and 0 bases from J; junction bases left unmatched: 4. CDR3 region: CASRAGTSSYNEQFF. CDR3 nucleotides: TGTGCCAGCAGGGCCGGGACTAGCTCCTACAATGAGCAGTTCTTC.

The sample holds many counts of this clonotype. V usage is TRBV20-1 and J usage is TRBJ2-1; maybe TRBD2 (5 bases). The CDR3 runs 12 residues. The germline V gene encodes CDR1 DFQATT and CDR2 SNEGSKA (reference sequence). Trimming removed 5 bases from V and 7 bases from J, with 12 bases in between. CDR3 amino acids: CSAGRIQNEQFF. The DNA for the CDR3 is TGCAGTGCTGGGAGAATTCAGAATGAGCAGTTCTTC.

This clonotype was detected only a few times. V usage is TRBV13 and J usage is TRBJ2-7, with D perhaps being TRBD1 or TRBD2 (5 bases each). Germline CDR1 PRHDT, CDR2 FYEKMQ (reference sequence). V lost 5 bases and J lost 0, with 11 bases in between. The CDR3 length is 14 residues. CDR3 DNA sequence: TGTGCCAGCAGCCGAGGGGACCTCTCCTACGAGCAGTACTTC. It encodes CASSRGDLSYEQYF.

This clonotype occurred many times. The chain recombines TRBV10-3 with TRBJ1-4; D is unresolved. Germline V gene sequence: CDR1 ENHRY, CDR2 SYGVKD. This CDR3 contains 14 residues. V gave up 4 bases and J gave up 5 bases, with 11 bases separating them. The CDR3 spells CAISAGQTNEKLFF. The CDR3, as DNA: TGTGCCATCAGTGCGGGCCAGACGAATGAAAAACTGTTTTTT.

This clonotype was recorded a few times. This rearrangement joins TRBV12-3 or TRBV12-4 to TRBJ1-3; no clear D gene. The CDR3 is made up of 14 amino acids. Trimming took off 4 bases at V and 4 bases at J, with 11 bases between the two ends. Written as DNA, the CDR3 is TGTGCCAGCAGTTCCTGGGGTATCGGAAACACCATATATTTT. Residues: CASSSWGIGNTIYF.

The chain combines TRBV12-3 or TRBV12-4 with TRBJ1-5; 8 bases match TRBD1. Losses at the gene ends were 6 bases for V and 0 bases for J; bases not matched to a gene: 7. The CDR3 sequence is 16 residues long. The CDR3 DNA follows: TGTGCCAGCAGCCCCGGACAGGGCAATAGCAATCAGCCCCAGCATTTT. The encoded protein is CASSPGQGNSNQPQHF.

This clonotype was seen many times. The chain joins TRBV12-3 or TRBV12-4 to TRBJ2-3, with a weak D call TRBD1 (6 bases). V dropped 7 bases and J dropped 3 bases, with 11 bases sitting between them. This CDR3 contains 13 residues. The CDR3 DNA reads TGTGCCAGCAAAAGGGGGACGACAGATACGCAGTATTTT. The encoded protein is CASKRGTTDTQYF.

The V and J genes are TRBV11-2 and TRBJ2-2, with no clear D. The V end lost 5 bases, the J end lost 1 base, and 11 bases lay between the germline ends. The CDR3 loop spans 15 amino acids. The germline CDR1 and CDR2 sequences are SGHAT and FQNNGV. The DNA of the CDR3 is TGTGCCAGCAGCCCTCGCTCCGGGAACACCGGGGAGCTGTTTTTT. This encodes CASSPRSGNTGELFF.

The CDR3 DNA reads as TGCAGTGCTCCCGGACTACCGGGATCCCCAGATACGCAGTATTTT. This codes for CSAPGLPGSPDTQYF. The chain has TRBV20-1 and TRBJ2-3, with a possible D match to TRBD2 (6 bases). This CDR3 spans 15 amino acids. Germline V gives CDR1 DFQATT, CDR2 SNEGSKA (reference sequence). Trimming removed 5 bases at V and 4 bases at J, with 19 bases between.

This chain uses TRBV6-1 with TRBJ1-3; D may be TRBD1 (6 bases). Germline values: CDR1 MNHNS, CDR2 SASEGT. CDR3 size: 15 residues. V lost 4 bases to trimming and J lost 2 bases, with 12 bases between them. As DNA, the CDR3 is TGTGCCAGCAGTGCGGACAGCGTCGCTGGAAACACCATATATTTT. The encoded protein is CASSADSVAGNTIYF.

This clonotype showed up just a few times. V usage is TRBV11-3 and J usage is TRBJ2-1; D uncertain. Germline V gives CDR1 SGHNT, CDR2 YENEEA. V was pared by 1 base and J by 12 bases, with 10 bases between. The CDR3 is 12 amino acids. The CDR3 DNA reads TGTGCCAGCAGCTTAGCGGCTGCTGGGCAGTTCTTC. The encoded protein is CASSLAAAGQFF.

This clonotype was seen at least ten times. The rearrangement uses TRBV10-3 and TRBJ2-1; 7 positions agree with TRBD2. Germline V gene data show CDR1 as ENHRY and CDR2 as SYGVKD. V lost 10 bases to trimming and J lost 5 bases; unmatched junction nucleotides: 8. This CDR3 region has 13 residues. The CDR3 spells CASSGTTNNEQFF. The CDR3 DNA reads as TGTGCCAGCTCCGGGACTACAAACAATGAGCAGTTCTTC.

This clonotype was counted at least ten times. The chain is built from TRBV15 and TRBJ2-1; D is perhaps TRBD1 (6 bases). Deletions cut 0 bases from V and 3 bases from J, with 15 bases between. CDR1 and CDR2 (germline): LNHNV, YYDKDF (reference sequence). The CDR3 has 17 amino acids. The CDR3 region is CATSRDRGQLFYNEQFF. The CDR3 bases are TGTGCCACCAGCAGAGATCGGGGACAATTATTCTACAATGAGCAGTTCTTC.

The CDR3 nucleotides read TGCGCCAGCAGCCAAGATGATCAGCCCCAGCATTTT. Its protein is CASSQDDQPQHF. The chain recombines TRBV4-1 with TRBJ1-5, with unresolved D. V was clipped by 0 bases and J by 5 bases, with 2 bases between them. CDR3 length: 12 amino acids. Germline CDR1 and CDR2: MGHRA and YSYEKL.

This clonotype has just a few counts. The chain uses TRBV27 and TRBJ2-1; a possible D gene is TRBD2 (6 bases). CDR3 length: 15 residues. V gave up 6 bases and J gave up 1 base, with 13 bases separating them. The germline V gene has CDR1 MNHEY and CDR2 SMNVEV (reference sequence). The CDR3 DNA follows: TGTGCCAGCAGGCCGGGAGACGGGTCCTACAATGAGCAGTTCTTC. It is translated as CASRPGDGSYNEQFF.

This clonotype was detected many times. The rearrangement joins TRBV7-8 to TRBJ2-5; possibly TRBD1 for D (6 bases). The CDR3 extends over 15 amino acids. The germline V and J ends were trimmed by 0 bases and 2 bases, with 10 bases remaining between them. Germline CDR1 SGHVS, CDR2 FQNEAQ. As DNA, the CDR3 is TGTGCCAGCAGCTTAGCCGGGACACCTCAAGAGACCCAGTACTTC. Encoded protein: CASSLAGTPQETQYF.

This clonotype was found a few times. The rearrangement joins TRBV11-1 to TRBJ2-3; D possibly matches TRBD1 or TRBD2 (5 bases each). Deletions cut 5 bases from V and 2 bases from J, with 17 bases between. The CDR3 consists of 16 residues. Germline V gene sequence: CDR1 SGHAT, CDR2 FQDESV (reference sequence). The CDR3 is CASSKSRDPVTDTQYF. The CDR3 DNA is TGTGCCAGCAGCAAGTCCCGGGACCCTGTCACAGATACGCAGTATTTT.

This clonotype was detected ten times or more. In nucleotides, the CDR3 is TGCGCCAGCAGCTTGGGCGGGGCCAACTACAATGAGCAGTTCTTC. Translating gives CASSLGGANYNEQFF. This chain connects TRBV5-1 to TRBJ2-1, with D tentatively TRBD2 (6 bases). CDR1 and CDR2 (germline): SGHRS, YFSETQ. There are 15 residues in the CDR3. Trimming pared 0 bases from V and 3 bases from J, leaving 10 bases between.

In this sample, this clonotype turned up many times. The genes are TRBV10-3 and TRBJ2-1; maybe TRBD1 (6 bases). Trimming left V 2 bases short and J 3 bases short, with 8 bases between. CDR1 is ENHRY, CDR2 SYGVKD, per germline. The CDR3 spans 14 residues. The chain's CDR3 is CAISEGDIYNEQFF. In nucleotides, the CDR3 is TGTGCCATCAGTGAGGGGGACATCTACAATGAGCAGTTCTTC.

This clonotype was counted between two and nine times. The chain recombines TRBV10-2 with TRBJ1-4; D gene uncertain. Germline V gene sequence: CDR1 WSHSY, CDR2 SAAADI. The CDR3 loop spans 13 amino acids. The germline V and J ends were trimmed by 10 bases and 3 bases, with 12 bases remaining between them. CDR3 residues: CATAGVANEKLFF. For the CDR3, the DNA is TGCGCCACCGCCGGAGTTGCTAATGAAAAACTGTTTTTT.

The chain couples TRBV20-1 to TRBJ2-1; D unresolved. Germline values: CDR1 DFQATT, CDR2 SNEGSKA (reference sequence). The CDR3 is made up of 14 amino acids. CDR3 sequence: CSLTGLSDYNEQFF. The CDR3 DNA reads as TGCAGCCTAACCGGGCTATCGGATTACAATGAGCAGTTCTTC.

CDR3 DNA sequence: TGCGCCAGCAGCGCTTATTCGCGGGACGGAGATACGCAGTATTTT. Translating gives CASSAYSRDGDTQYF. This chain links TRBV5-1 with TRBJ2-3, with a weak D call TRBD2 (6 bases). Trimming stripped 4 bases from V and 5 bases from J, with 17 bases between. The CDR3 covers 15 residues. The germline V gene has CDR1 SGHRS and CDR2 YFSETQ.

This clonotype appeared once. The V gene is TRBV5-1, the J gene TRBJ2-2; weak D call: TRBD2 (6 bases). Germline lookup yields CDR1 SGHRS and CDR2 YFSETQ. V lost 2 bases and J lost 5, with 13 bases in between. The CDR3 consists of 15 residues. CDR3 DNA sequence: TGCGCCAGCAGCTTCTCCGGGGGACGTACCGGGGAGCTGTTTTTT. Its protein is CASSFSGGRTGELFF.

The V and J genes are TRBV2 and TRBJ1-2; D is uncertain. Trimming took 10 bases from V and 8 from J, leaving 17 bases between them. Germline CDR1 and CDR2: SNHLY and FYNNEI. The CDR3 is made up of 12 amino acids. DNA for the CDR3: TGTGCCACCCGAGTCCTAAACGGCGGCTACACCTTC. Encoded protein: CATRVLNGGYTF.

This clonotype was seen only a few times. The chain couples TRBV7-3 to TRBJ2-7; 8 bases map to TRBD2. The CDR3 spans 14 residues. Germline values: CDR1 SGHTA, CDR2 FQGTGA. V was clipped by 2 bases and J by 9 bases; unmatched bases: 9. The CDR3 nucleotides are TGTGCCAGCAGCTTATCAGCGGGAGATTCGGTGCAGTACTTC. As protein: CASSLSAGDSVQYF.

The table lists this clonotype with many counts. The V call is TRBV20-1, the J call TRBJ2-3; no definite D call. Germline V lookup: CDR1 DFQATT, CDR2 SNEGSKA (reference sequence). CDR3 length equals 14 residues. The germline V and J ends were trimmed by 1 base and 1 base, with 9 bases remaining between them. The CDR3 here is CSARADPRTDTQYF. In DNA, the CDR3 is TGCAGTGCTAGAGCTGACCCGCGCACAGATACGCAGTATTTT.